This T cell receptor (beta chain) was recovered during a study of T cells in Graves' hyperthyroidism and ophthalmopathy. Regarding this clonotype: Antigen: not known.

Diagnoses used clinical symptoms, serum thyroxine and TRAb, thyroid ultrasound and orbital computed tomography. Template material for amplifying TCR beta CDR3 regions consisted of RNA transcripts. HTBI primers were the set used in a first-round RT-PCR of the TCR CDR3. TCRdb itself ran the multiplex PCR reads through MiXCR, one entry per CDR3 protein. The data show about 340,000 distinct CDR3 sequences, with roughly 20% seen just once and roughly 49% held by the top ten. The CDR3 loop spans 15 amino acids. CDR1 SGHRS and CDR2 YFSETQ come from the germline V gene. The ends lost 3 bases at V and 6 bases at J; junction bases unmatched: 7. Overall study findings and caveats: Most expanded thyroid clonotypes above 0.001 also appeared in blood. Ophthalmopathy was told apart from stable hyperthyroidism by a 13 V-J model.

The sequence was collected from a woman aged 50 to 65 with Graves' hyperthyroidism. The sample was blood. The rearrangement links TRBV5-1 to TRBJ2-1, with TRBD2 matching over 9 bases. CDR3 sequence (DNA): TGCGCCAGCAGCTCGGGCGGGGGGGCCCCCAATGAGCAGTTCTTC. It codes for CASSSGGGAPNEQFF.